The next 23 T cell receptor beta chains were all read from a single sample in a study of T-cell memory formation after mild COVID-19. TCRdb reprocessed the 5' RACE reads with MiXCR, giving one entry per CDR3 protein. The table shows 250,000 to 300,000 distinct CDR3 sequences, with 16% occurring only once. The sample was PBMCs or a T cell subset sorted from them (not recorded which). Receptors originate from a man aged 18 to 29 who had mild COVID-19 (a few samples of this study predate the infection). Cell type and time point are not known.

This chain connects TRBV10-2 to TRBJ1-2; D unresolved. V lost 4 bases and J 3 bases, leaving 15 bases between the germline ends. This CDR3 comprises 15 residues. Looked up from germline, CDR1 is WSHSY and CDR2 is SAAADI. CDR3 coding DNA: TGCGCCAGCAGTGTCCCCGACACTCGTTACTATGGCTACACCTTC. It specifies CASSVPDTRYYGYTF.

This clonotype was seen many times. The CDR3, as DNA: TGCAGCGTTGCCGGCGGGCTTTCCTACGAGCAGTACTTC. This encodes CSVAGGLSYEQYF. V gene TRBV29-1 combines with J gene TRBJ2-7, with TRBD2 as a possible D gene (5 bases). V was clipped by 4 bases and J by 1 base, with 11 bases between them. This CDR3 is 13 amino acids long. Germline CDR1 and CDR2: SQVTM and ANQGSEA.

This clonotype has at least ten counts. This rearrangement joins TRBV5-1 to TRBJ2-1; D gene uncertain. Per germline, CDR1 SGHRS and CDR2 YFSETQ. Trimming removed 0 bases from V and 9 bases from J, with 10 bases in between. The CDR3 has 13 residues. CDR3 coding DNA: TGCGCCAGCAGCTTGGAGGGCAGATTTGAGCAGTTCTTC. Translation gives CASSLEGRFEQFF.

The table lists this clonotype with a few counts. The rearrangement uses TRBV29-1 and TRBJ2-3, with TRBD1 identical over 8 bases. Looked up from germline, CDR1 is SQVTM and CDR2 is ANQGSEA. The CDR3 sequence is 12 residues long. J gave up 13 bases and V 5 bases, and 11 bases lay outside the gene matches. CDR3 sequence reads: CSVSPGGQVKYF. As DNA, the CDR3 is TGCAGCGTTAGTCCCGGGGGACAGGTGAAGTATTTT.

The V call is TRBV20-1, the J call TRBJ2-3, with D unresolved. Trimming removed 4 bases at V and 5 bases at J, with 7 bases between. Germline CDR1 reads DFQATT; CDR2 reads SNEGSKA (reference sequence). This CDR3 contains 11 residues. CDR3 amino acids: CSANLVDTQYF. The DNA for the CDR3 is TGCAGTGCTAACCTAGTAGATACGCAGTATTTT.

This rearrangement joins TRBV27 to TRBJ2-7; tentative D call: TRBD2 (6 bases). CDR1 MNHEY and CDR2 SMNVEV come from the germline V gene (reference sequence). The CDR3 is 14 residues long. Trimming cost V 0 bases and J 4 bases, with 10 bases left between them. The CDR3 DNA is TGTGCCAGCAGTTTATCACGGGGGTGGTACGAGCAGTACTTC. It yields the protein CASSLSRGWYEQYF.

There are a few counts of this clonotype. The J gene is TRBJ2-7, the V gene TRBV7-9, with no clear D. The CDR3 sequence is 13 residues long. Germline V gives CDR1 SEHNR, CDR2 FQNEAQ (reference sequence). V lost 2 bases, J lost 3 bases, and 8 bases lay in between. DNA for the CDR3: TGTGCCAGCAGCTTATCACAGAACTACGAGCAGTACGTC. Protein product: CASSLSQNYEQYV.

This clonotype was observed a handful of times. The rearrangement uses TRBV7-6 and TRBJ1-4; a weak D match, TRBD1 (6 bases). Trimming took off 5 bases at V and 7 bases at J, with 14 bases between the two ends. The V gene's germline CDR1 is SGHVS and CDR2 FNYEAQ. The CDR3 loop spans 14 amino acids. The CDR3, as DNA: TGTGCCAGCAGCCCAGGGGCAGTAGTTGAAAAACTGTTTTTT. Its protein is CASSPGAVVEKLFF.

V and J are TRBV29-1 and TRBJ1-2; 7 positions match TRBD1. There are 11 residues in the CDR3. Trimming at V came to 7 bases and at J to 8 bases, leaving 7 bases not matched to a gene. From germline, CDR1 is SQVTM and CDR2 ANQGSEA. The CDR3 coding sequence is TGCAGCGGCGGGACAGTCGAAGGCTACACCTTC. Protein: CSGGTVEGYTF.

The V call is TRBV4-2, the J call TRBJ1-1; D is ambiguous. From germline, CDR1 is LGHNA and CDR2 YNFKEQ. This CDR3 contains 13 residues. The V gene lost 8 bases and the J gene lost 6 bases, with 16 bases spanning the gap. The CDR3 reads CASANSWTSEAFF. CDR3 in DNA: TGTGCCAGCGCGAATTCATGGACCTCTGAAGCTTTCTTT.

The table lists this clonotype with many counts. The chain joins TRBV5-1 to TRBJ2-7, with D hard to call. The CDR3 contains 12 residues. Trimming removed 2 bases from V and 12 bases from J, with 15 bases in between. Per the germline V gene, CDR1 is SGHRS and CDR2 is YFSETQ. The CDR3, as DNA: TGCGCCAGCAGCTTTAACCAGGACCCCTGGTACTTC. Protein: CASSFNQDPWYF.

This clonotype was seen more than once but under ten times. The V and J genes are TRBV7-3 and TRBJ2-5; possibly TRBD2 for D (6 bases). The CDR3 runs 14 residues. Between the trimmed V and J ends, which lost 2 bases and 1 base, there was a span of 8 bases. Germline V lookup: CDR1 SGHTA, CDR2 FQGTGA. The DNA of the CDR3 is TGTGCCAGCAGCTTACGGGGGACCCAAGAGACCCAGTACTTC. Translating it yields CASSLRGTQETQYF.

The genes are TRBV19 and TRBJ1-2; 10 positions match TRBD1. The CDR3 sequence is 14 residues long. Trimming at V came to 7 bases and at J to 7 bases, leaving 9 bases not matched to a gene. The germline CDR1 and CDR2 sequences are LNHDA and SQIVND (reference sequence). DNA for the CDR3: TGTGCCAGTACCTCTGACAGGGGGCTGGGTGGCTACACCTTC. Residues: CASTSDRGLGGYTF.

This clonotype was found a few times. The rearrangement links TRBV4-2 to TRBJ2-6; TRBD1 matches at 7 bases. In germline, CDR1 is LGHNA, CDR2 YNFKEQ. This CDR3 comprises 17 residues. Trimming took 2 bases from V and 0 from J; bases not matched to a gene: 4. The CDR3 bases are TGTGCCAGCAGCCAACCGGGACAGAACTCTGGGGCCAACGTCCTGACTTTC. It encodes CASSQPGQNSGANVLTF.

There are a few counts of this clonotype. The CDR3 region has the DNA TGTGCCAGCAGCAACAGGGTGATACCTGAAGCTTTCTTT. Translation: CASSNRVIPEAFF. This chain links TRBV21-1 with TRBJ1-1; the table's D gene call, TRBD1, was not cross checked with the DNA. TRBV21-1 is a documented pseudogene. This CDR3 contains 13 residues.

The chain has TRBV7-2 and TRBJ1-4, with 7 nucleotides matching TRBD1. With V trimmed by 5 bases and J by 4 bases, 7 bases remained unmatched. Per the germline V gene, CDR1 is SGHTA and CDR2 is FQGNSA. The CDR3 consists of 15 residues. This chain's CDR3 is CASSLSGTDNEKLFF. CDR3 coding DNA: TGTGCCAGCAGCCTCTCCGGGACAGATAATGAAAAACTGTTTTTT. Drawing the rest from reference TRBV7-2 and TRBJ1-4, the complete variable domain is GAGVSQSPSNKVTEKGKDVELRCDPISGHTALYWYRQSLGQGLEFLIYFQGNSAPDKSGLPSDRFSAERTGGSVSTLTIQRTQQEDSAVYLCASSLSGTDNEKLFFGSGTQLSVL.

This chain uses TRBV5-1 with TRBJ2-1; 8 nucleotides agree with TRBD2. V shed 7 bases, J shed 4 bases, and the junction held 7 bases outside the gene matches. CDR1 is SGHRS, CDR2 YFSETQ, per germline. The CDR3 consists of 14 residues. CDR3 residues: CASLPGLDYNEQFF. Here the CDR3 DNA reads TGCGCCAGCCTACCGGGACTAGATTACAATGAGCAGTTCTTC.

This clonotype has more than one count but fewer than ten. The rearrangement joins TRBV7-6 to TRBJ1-2; D is possibly TRBD1 (6 bases). The CDR3 loop spans 13 amino acids. The V gene lost 4 bases and the J gene lost 8 bases, with 14 bases spanning the gap. CDR1 SGHVS and CDR2 FNYEAQ come from the germline V gene. The CDR3 region has the DNA TGTGCCAGCAGCTCTCAACAGGGTGGCGGCTACACCTTC. Its protein is CASSSQQGGGYTF.

The V gene is TRBV5-1, the J gene TRBJ1-6; TRBD1 is a possible D gene (5 bases). The CDR3 has 17 residues. The V gene's germline CDR1 is SGHRS and CDR2 YFSETQ. V lost 4 bases to trimming and J lost 9 bases, with 23 bases between them. CDR3 DNA: TGCGCCAGCAGCCTGGACCCAACACAGGACGACTCTTCACCCCTCCACTTT. Translating gives CASSLDPTQDDSSPLHF.

This clonotype was observed at least ten times. The chain carries TRBV5-1 and TRBJ2-3; D is ambiguous. Trimming took 6 bases from V and 0 from J, leaving 5 bases between them. From germline, CDR1 is SGHRS and CDR2 YFSETQ. This CDR3 region has 12 residues. The CDR3 DNA sequence: TGCGCCAGCAAAACTAGCACAGATACGCAGTATTTT. It yields the protein CASKTSTDTQYF.

The gene calls are TRBV11-2 and TRBJ2-5; TRBD1 aligns across 10 bases. This CDR3 contains 16 residues. Germline V gene data show CDR1 as SGHAT and CDR2 as FQNNGV. V was pared by 1 base and J by 4 bases, with 6 bases of the junction left unmatched. The CDR3 protein is CASSLVGTGVLETQYF. The CDR3 DNA is TGTGCCAGCAGCTTAGTCGGGACAGGGGTATTAGAGACCCAGTACTTC. Full variable domain (missing parts from reference TRBV11-2 and TRBJ2-5): EAGVAQSPRYKIIEKRQSVAFWCNPISGHATLYWYQQILGQGPKLLIQFQNNGVVDDSQLPKDRFSAERLKGVDSTLKIQPAKLEDSAVYLCASSLVGTGVLETQYFGPGTRLLVL.

This clonotype was counted a few times. The V and J genes are TRBV20-1 and TRBJ1-5; the D gene is possibly TRBD1 (6 bases). Germline V gene data show CDR1 as DFQATT and CDR2 as SNEGSKA (reference sequence). The ends were cut back, 1 base at V and 6 bases at J, with 16 bases in the middle. There are 15 residues in the CDR3. CDR3 DNA sequence: TGCAGTGCTAGAGTGGGGGGCGCAGCGGGTCAGCCCCAGCATTTT. This codes for CSARVGGAAGQPQHF.

This clonotype appeared many times. V and J are TRBV5-5 and TRBJ2-2; D uncertain. V gave up 3 bases and J gave up 6 bases, with 12 bases separating them. There are 14 residues in the CDR3. Germline loops: CDR1 SGHKS, CDR2 YYEKEE (reference sequence). The CDR3 DNA follows: TGTGCCAGCAGCTCCCTAGGTGGTTCCGGGGAGCTGTTTTTT. Its protein product is CASSSLGGSGELFF. The full variable domain, its missing parts supplied by reference TRBV5-5 and TRBJ2-2, is DAGVTQSPTHLIKTRGQQVTLRCSPISGHKSVSWYQQVLGQGPQFIFQYYEKEERGRGNFPDRFSARQFPNYSSELNVNALLLGDSALYLCASSSLGGSGELFFGEGSRLTVL.